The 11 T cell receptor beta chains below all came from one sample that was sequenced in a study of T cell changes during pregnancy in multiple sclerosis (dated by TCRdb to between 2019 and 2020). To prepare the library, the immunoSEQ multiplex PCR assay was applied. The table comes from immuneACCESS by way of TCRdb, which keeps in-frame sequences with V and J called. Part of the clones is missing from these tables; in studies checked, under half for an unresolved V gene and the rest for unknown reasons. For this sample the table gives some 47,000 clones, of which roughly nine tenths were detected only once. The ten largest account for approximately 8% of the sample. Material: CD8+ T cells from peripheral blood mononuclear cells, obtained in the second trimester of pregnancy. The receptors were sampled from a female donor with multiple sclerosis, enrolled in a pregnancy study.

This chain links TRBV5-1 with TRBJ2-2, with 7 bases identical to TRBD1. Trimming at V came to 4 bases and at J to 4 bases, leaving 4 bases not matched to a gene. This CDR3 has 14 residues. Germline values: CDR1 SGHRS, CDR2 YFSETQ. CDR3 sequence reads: CASSLQGITGELFF. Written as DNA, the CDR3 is TGCGCCAGCAGCCTACAGGGGATCACCGGGGAGCTGTTTTTT.

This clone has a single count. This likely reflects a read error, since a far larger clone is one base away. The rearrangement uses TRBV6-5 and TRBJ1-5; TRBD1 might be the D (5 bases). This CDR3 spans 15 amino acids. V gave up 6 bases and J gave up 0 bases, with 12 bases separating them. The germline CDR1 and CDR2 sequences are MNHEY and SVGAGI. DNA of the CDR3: TGTGCCAGCAGACCCGACAGTTATAGCAATCAGCCCCAGCATTTT. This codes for CASRPDSYSNQPQHF.

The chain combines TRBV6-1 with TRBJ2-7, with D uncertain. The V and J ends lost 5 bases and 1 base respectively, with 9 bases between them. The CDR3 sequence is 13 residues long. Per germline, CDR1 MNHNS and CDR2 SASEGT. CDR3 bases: TGTGCCAGCAGTAACAGTGAGTCCTACGAGCAGTACTTC. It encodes CASSNSESYEQYF.

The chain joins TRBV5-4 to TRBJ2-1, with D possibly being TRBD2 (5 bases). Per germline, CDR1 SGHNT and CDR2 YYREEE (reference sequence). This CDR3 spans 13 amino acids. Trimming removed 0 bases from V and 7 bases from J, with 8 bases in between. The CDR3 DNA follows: TGTGCCAGCAGCTTGGCTAGCAAGAATGAGCAGTTCTTC. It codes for CASSLASKNEQFF. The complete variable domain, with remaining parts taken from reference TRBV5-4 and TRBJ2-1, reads ETGVTQSPTHLIKTRGQQVTLRCSSQSGHNTVSWYQQALGQGPQFIFQYYREEENGRGNFPPRFSGLQFPNYSSELNVNALELDDSALYLCASSLASKNEQFFGPGTRLTVL.

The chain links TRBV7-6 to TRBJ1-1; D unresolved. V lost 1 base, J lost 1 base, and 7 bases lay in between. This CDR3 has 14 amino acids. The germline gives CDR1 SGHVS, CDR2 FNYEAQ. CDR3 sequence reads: CASSLGEANTEAFF. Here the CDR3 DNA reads TGTGCCAGCAGCTTAGGGGAGGCGAACACTGAAGCTTTCTTT.

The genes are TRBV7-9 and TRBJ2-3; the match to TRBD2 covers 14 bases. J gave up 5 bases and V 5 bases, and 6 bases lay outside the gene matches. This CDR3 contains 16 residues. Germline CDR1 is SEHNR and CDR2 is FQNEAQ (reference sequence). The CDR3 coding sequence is TGTGCCAGCAGCGACGGGACTAGCGGGGGTATAGATACGCAGTATTTT. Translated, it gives CASSDGTSGGIDTQYF. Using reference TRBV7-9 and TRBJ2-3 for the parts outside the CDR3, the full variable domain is DTGVSQNPRHKITKRGQNVTFRCDPISEHNRLYWYRQTLGQGPEFLTYFQNEAQLEKSRLLSDRFSAERPKGSFSTLEIQRTEQGDSAMYLCASSDGTSGGIDTQYFGPGTRLTVL.

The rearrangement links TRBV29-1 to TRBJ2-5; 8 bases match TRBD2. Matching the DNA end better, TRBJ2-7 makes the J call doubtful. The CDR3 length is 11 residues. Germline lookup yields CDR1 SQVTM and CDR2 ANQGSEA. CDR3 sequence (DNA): TGCAGCGCCCGGGCGGGAGGCGAGCAGTACTTC. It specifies CSARAGGEQYF.

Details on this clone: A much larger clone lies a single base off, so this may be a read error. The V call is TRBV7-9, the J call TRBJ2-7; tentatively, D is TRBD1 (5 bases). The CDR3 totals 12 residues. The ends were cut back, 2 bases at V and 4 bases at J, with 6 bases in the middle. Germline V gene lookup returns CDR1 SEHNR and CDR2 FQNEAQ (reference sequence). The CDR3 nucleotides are TGTGCCAGCAGCTTACAGGGTTACGAGCAGTACTTC. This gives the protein CASSLQGYEQYF.

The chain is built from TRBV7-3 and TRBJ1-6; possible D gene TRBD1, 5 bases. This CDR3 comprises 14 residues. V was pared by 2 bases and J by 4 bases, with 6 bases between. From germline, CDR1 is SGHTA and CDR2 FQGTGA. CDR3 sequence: CASSLGGYNSPLHF. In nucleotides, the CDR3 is TGTGCCAGCAGCTTAGGGGGGTATAATTCACCCCTCCACTTT.

Here the CDR3 DNA reads TGTGCCAGCAGGACGGGACAGGGTCCCTCCTACGAGCAGTACTTC. Protein product: CASRTGQGPSYEQYF. This chain joins TRBV6-1 and TRBJ2-7, with 9 bases identical to TRBD1. Trimming removed 6 bases from V and 0 bases from J; junction bases left unmatched: 6. Germline V gene sequence: CDR1 MNHNS, CDR2 SASEGT. The CDR3 consists of 15 residues.

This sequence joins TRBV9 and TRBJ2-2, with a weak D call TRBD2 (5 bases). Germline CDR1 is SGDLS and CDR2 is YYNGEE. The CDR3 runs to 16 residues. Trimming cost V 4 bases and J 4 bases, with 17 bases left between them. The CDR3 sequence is CASSRVLAGLTGELFF. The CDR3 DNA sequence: TGTGCCAGCAGCAGGGTCCTAGCTGGTCTCACCGGGGAGCTGTTTTTT. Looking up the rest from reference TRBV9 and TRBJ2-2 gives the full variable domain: DSGVTQTPKHLITATGQRVTLRCSPRSGDLSVYWYQQSLDQGLQFLIQYYNGEERAKGNILERFSAQQFPDLHSELNLSSLELGDSALYFCASSRVLAGLTGELFFGEGSRLTVL.